This entry lists 14 T cell receptor beta chains sequenced from one sample in a study of shared clonotypes between healthy human individuals. This table comes from immunoSEQ multiplex PCR, and its TCRdb copy is limited to in-frame clones, with some not included. The sample lists about 2 million clones, about 95% occurring once. Naive CD8 cells, CD45RO-negative and positively selected for CCR7, excluded terminally differentiated effector memory CD45RA+ cells. Sequenced material: naive CD8+ T cells sorted from blood. All receptors derive from a man aged 18 to 30 in good health.

The chain couples TRBV7-8 to TRBJ2-1; D uncertain. The germline V and J ends were trimmed by 2 bases and 0 bases, with 5 bases remaining between them. There are 14 residues in the CDR3. CDR1 is SGHVS and CDR2 is FQNEAQ in the germline V gene. CDR3 sequence: CASSLRSSYNEQFF. DNA of the CDR3: TGTGCCAGCAGCTTACGGAGCTCCTACAATGAGCAGTTCTTC.

About this clone itself: Other DNA sequences from this sample encode an identical CDR3 as well. The chain recombines TRBV27 with TRBJ2-7; weak D call: TRBD1 (5 bases). V shed 1 base and J shed 1 base, with 8 bases lying between them. This CDR3 is 14 amino acids long. Looked up from germline, CDR1 is MNHEY and CDR2 is SMNVEV (reference sequence). This chain's CDR3 is CASSLYQGSYEQYF. CDR3 bases: TGTGCCAGCAGTTTATATCAGGGTTCCTACGAGCAGTACTTC.

This chain connects TRBV11-2 to TRBJ1-2; D is ambiguous. The germline V gene has CDR1 SGHAT and CDR2 FQNNGV. The CDR3 has 13 amino acids. Trimming removed 1 base from V and 7 bases from J, with 10 bases in between. The CDR3 reads CASSLGWTGGYTF. As DNA, the CDR3 is TGTGCCAGCAGCTTAGGGTGGACCGGTGGCTACACCTTC.

This clone was picked up one time. Additional DNA sequences in this sample encode the identical CDR3. The rearrangement links TRBV9 to TRBJ2-7; 10 bases match TRBD1. V lost 3 bases, J lost 7 bases, and 4 bases stayed unmatched. Germline assignment: CDR1 SGDLS and CDR2 YYNGEE. There are 13 residues in the CDR3. CDR3 sequence (DNA): TGTGCCAGCAGCGGGACAGGGGGATATGAGCAGTACTTC. Its protein is CASSGTGGYEQYF. Based on the CDR3 plus reference TRBV9 and TRBJ2-7, the full variable domain is DSGVTQTPKHLITATGQRVTLRCSPRSGDLSVYWYQQSLDQGLQFLIQYYNGEERAKGNILERFSAQQFPDLHSELNLSSLELGDSALYFCASSGTGGYEQYFGPGTRLTVT.

This chain links TRBV7-9 with TRBJ2-1, with D perhaps TRBD1 (6 bases). This CDR3 spans 16 amino acids. Germline-derived CDR1 and CDR2 are SEHNR and FQNEAQ (reference sequence). The V end was cut by 5 bases, the J end by 3 bases, with 17 bases between. CDR3 in amino acids: CASSQQGLGVYNEQFF. The CDR3 nucleotides read TGTGCCAGCAGCCAACAGGGATTGGGGGTCTACAATGAGCAGTTCTTC. The full variable domain, in which reference TRBV7-9 and TRBJ2-1 provide the parts outside the CDR3, is DTGVSQNPRHKITKRGQNVTFRCDPISEHNRLYWYRQTLGQGPEFLTYFQNEAQLEKSRLLSDRFSAERPKGSFSTLEIQRTEQGDSAMYLCASSQQGLGVYNEQFFGPGTRLTVL.

As regards this clone: Distinct nucleotide sequences in the sample also encode this CDR3. The V gene is TRBV28, the J gene TRBJ1-5; D ambiguous. V lost 3 bases and J 6 bases, leaving 3 bases between the germline ends. Germline V gives CDR1 MDHEN, CDR2 SYDVKM. The CDR3 has 11 residues. The CDR3 coding sequence is TGTGCCAGCAGTTTTGGTCAGCCCCAGCATTTT. Its protein product is CASSFGQPQHF. Combining the CDR3 with reference TRBV28 and TRBJ1-5 gives the whole variable domain DVKVTQSSRYLVKRTGEKVFLECVQDMDHENMFWYRQDPGLGLRLIYFSYDVKMKEKGDIPEGYSVSREKKERFSLILESASTNQTSMYLCASSFGQPQHFGDGTRLSIL.

As DNA, the CDR3 is TGTGCCAGCAGTGGCACTAGCGGGGGCCACACAGATACGCAGTATTTT. It encodes CASSGTSGGHTDTQYF. The chain has TRBV28 and TRBJ2-3; 11 bases are a match to TRBD2. Germline CDR1 MDHEN, CDR2 SYDVKM. V trimming: 5 bases; J trimming: 2 bases; junction bases outside the gene matches: 6. This CDR3 is built from 16 residues.

This sequence joins TRBV4-1 and TRBJ2-5; weak D call: TRBD2 (6 bases). V lost 8 bases and J lost 2, with 18 bases in between. The CDR3 has 15 residues. Germline values: CDR1 MGHRA, CDR2 YSYEKL. The CDR3 sequence: CASAPNLRGQETQYF. CDR3 bases: TGCGCCAGCGCACCCAACCTCCGGGGGCAAGAGACCCAGTACTTC.

V and J are TRBV15 and TRBJ2-1; TRBD2 matches at 9 bases. Germline V lookup: CDR1 LNHNV, CDR2 YYDKDF (reference sequence). The CDR3 runs 15 residues. Germline trimming cut 5 bases from V and 5 bases from J; bases unmatched to any gene: 7. CDR3 region: CATSAEGLANNEQFF. DNA of the CDR3: TGTGCCACCAGCGCCGAAGGACTAGCGAACAATGAGCAGTTCTTC.

The J gene is TRBJ1-5, the V gene TRBV27; D gene unclear. Trimming took off 5 bases at V and 5 bases at J, with 10 bases between the two ends. Germline V CDR1 and CDR2: MNHEY, SMNVEV (reference sequence). This CDR3 has 13 residues. CDR3 amino acids: CASSVHLDQPQHF. CDR3 nucleotide sequence: TGTGCCAGCAGTGTCCACTTAGATCAGCCCCAGCATTTT.

This rearrangement joins TRBV6-5 to TRBJ2-7; TRBD2 is a possible D gene (5 bases). The CDR3 is 15 amino acids. Deletions cut 2 bases from V and 5 bases from J, with 16 bases between. Germline V gene sequence: CDR1 MNHEY, CDR2 SVGAGI. The CDR3 region is CASSYIGGGVDEQYF. The DNA of the CDR3 is TGTGCCAGCAGTTACATCGGAGGCGGCGTGGACGAGCAGTACTTC.

This clone was counted only a few times. J is TRBJ2-7 and V is TRBV5-4; D call uncertain. The CDR3 consists of 15 residues. V lost 0 bases to trimming and J lost 2 bases, with 12 bases between them. In germline, CDR1 is SGHNT, CDR2 YYREEE (reference sequence). The CDR3 nucleotides read TGTGCCAGCAGCTTGGACCGGCTAGGAACCTACGAGCAGTACTTC. Its protein is CASSLDRLGTYEQYF.

The chain combines TRBV11-2 with TRBJ2-6, with D possibly TRBD2 on 5 matching bases. The CDR3 extends over 17 amino acids. Per the germline V gene, CDR1 is SGHAT and CDR2 is FQNNGV. The V end was cut by 5 bases, the J end by 4 bases, with 18 bases between. The CDR3 spells CASSPPDLIAGANVLTF. CDR3 coding DNA: TGTGCCAGCAGCCCCCCGGACCTCATAGCGGGGGCCAACGTCCTGACTTTC.

The J gene is TRBJ2-7, the V gene TRBV6-5; TRBD1 agrees at 7 bases. CDR1 and CDR2 (germline): MNHEY, SVGAGI. The CDR3 is 15 residues long. J lost 2 bases, V lost 2 bases, and 6 bases had no gene match. CDR3 nucleotide sequence: TGTGCCAGCAGTTACGGGACAGTGACAACCTACGAGCAGTACTTC. Its translation: CASSYGTVTTYEQYF.